This T cell receptor beta chain comes out of a study of T cell clonotyping in hematopoietic cell transplantation. Whole-study findings and limits: Recipient TCR diversity dropped after transplant; expanded clonotypes rose from day 30 to 180.

Regarding this clone: Its antigen is unknown.

Sequenced by immunoSEQ multiplex PCR; TCRdb stores in-frame clones only, minus some. In the table there are approximately 41,000 clones, 95% of which are singletons. The germline V gene has CDR1 PRHDT and CDR2 FYEKMQ (reference sequence). There are 12 residues in the CDR3. V gave up 0 bases and J gave up 11 bases, with 10 bases separating them. The V gene is TRBV13, the J gene TRBJ1-1, with unresolved D. Sequencing was done on a sample of peripheral blood mononuclear cells. This TCR came from a man aged 25-45 years in good health. Some clones in this sample may be carry-over from other donors' samples. This CDR3 reads CASSLGMVTAFF. The CDR3 nucleotides read TGTGCCAGCAGCTTAGGCATGGTAACGGCTTTCTTT.